The clone carrying this TCR beta chain was seen a handful of times. Its antigen is currently unknown. This entry is derived from a study of cytomegalovirus exposure and HLA in healthy donors. Study-wide background: The study placed roughly four fifths of its approximately 380 genotyped donors in the Caucasian-associated ancestry cluster. Overall study results and limits: The authors considered a cluster of highly shared sequence variants likely to be a sequencing artifact.

V shed 0 bases and J shed 0 bases, with 6 bases lying between them. Germline V gives CDR1 MGHRA, CDR2 YSYEKL. This CDR3 contains 15 residues. The PCR used 60 Vbeta and 13 Jbeta primers. Here immunoSEQ multiplex PCR was the method, and the copy in TCRdb shows in-frame clones only, minus some. Here the sample spans over 110,000 clones, roughly four fifths being singletons. Sequenced input: PBMCs. This TCR derives from a woman aged 40 to 49 in good health and CMV-seronegative. This sequence joins TRBV4-1 and TRBJ1-3; D unresolved. This CDR3 is CASSQEPSSGNTIYF. The CDR3 coding sequence is TGCGCCAGCAGCCAAGAGCCTAGCTCTGGAAACACCATATATTTT.